This entry lists 10 T cell receptor beta chains sequenced from one sample in a study of T-cell reconstitution after alpha-beta-depleted transplantation in children. Researchers prepared the TCRbeta library using unique molecular identifiers, the study reports. TCRdb re-analysed the PCR reads in MiXCR, keeping a single row per CDR3 protein. The table has approximately 110,000 distinct CDR3 sequences, under 13% seen once; the top ten hold under 40%. The material was PBMCs, obtained before TCRalphabeta/CD19-depleted stem cell transplant. The receptors derive from a boy aged 2 to 10 with acute lymphoblastic leukemia, due to receive a stem cell transplant.

This clonotype occurred a few times. This rearrangement joins TRBV6-2 or TRBV6-3 to TRBJ2-7; D is perhaps TRBD2 (5 bases). V was cut by 6 bases and J by 5 bases, with 14 bases left in between. The germline CDR1 and CDR2 sequences are MNHEY and SVGEGT. The CDR3 length is 13 residues. The CDR3 sequence: CASSHTRIHEQYF. CDR3 nucleotides: TGTGCCAGCAGCCATACTAGAATCCACGAGCAGTACTTC.

This clonotype was seen repeatedly, ten times or more. The J gene is TRBJ2-7, the V gene TRBV12-3 or TRBV12-4; D is tentatively TRBD1 or TRBD2 (5 bases each). This CDR3 region has 14 residues. Trimming took 4 bases from V and 5 from J, leaving 15 bases between them. DNA for the CDR3: TGTGCCAGCAGTTCACTAGGGGCTGGCAACGAGCAGTACTTC. Translating it yields CASSSLGAGNEQYF.

The V gene is TRBV7-9, the J gene TRBJ1-4; 9 nucleotides match TRBD1. Per the germline V gene, CDR1 is SEHNR and CDR2 is FQNEAQ (reference sequence). Trimming cost V 4 bases and J 6 bases; bases outside gene matches: 3. The CDR3 loop spans 14 amino acids. The CDR3 region is CASSSGQGYEKLFF. CDR3 sequence (DNA): TGTGCCAGCAGCTCCGGACAGGGGTATGAAAAACTGTTTTTT.

This clonotype was seen ten or more times. The chain couples TRBV5-6 to TRBJ2-3; D uncertain. Germline CDR1 reads SGHDT; CDR2 reads YYEEEE. Trimming removed 3 bases at V and 4 bases at J, with 15 bases between. The CDR3 is 15 amino acids. The CDR3 loop is CASSSIVAPSDTQYF. CDR3 bases: TGTGCCAGCAGCTCTATAGTGGCACCATCAGATACGCAGTATTTT.

This clonotype was counted at least ten times. The chain uses TRBV14 and TRBJ2-1; 7 bases align to TRBD2. The junction had 13 bases not matched to a gene; V was cut back by 0 bases and J by 8 bases. The CDR3 runs to 17 residues. Germline-derived CDR1 and CDR2 are SGHDN and FVKESK. The CDR3 DNA follows: TGTGCCAGCAGCCAAGATAGGCCTAGCGGACCCTCGGATGAGCAGTTCTTC. It codes for CASSQDRPSGPSDEQFF.

The chain employs TRBV20-1 and TRBJ2-4, with D possibly TRBD1 on 7 matching bases. The V gene's germline CDR1 is DFQATT and CDR2 SNEGSKA (reference sequence). V was cut by 3 bases and J by 8 bases, with 17 bases left in between. The CDR3 is 14 amino acids. CDR3 nucleotides: TGCAGTGCTAGTAGCGGACAGGTGGCCCACATTCAGTACTTC. It yields the protein CSASSGQVAHIQYF.

The chain uses TRBV5-6 and TRBJ2-1, with TRBD1 identical over 7 bases. After removal of 1 base from V and 8 bases from J, the junction contained 9 bases not matched to a gene. In germline, CDR1 is SGHDT, CDR2 YYEEEE. This CDR3 is built from 15 residues. CDR3 amino acids: CASSLLDRIWDEQFF. The CDR3, as DNA: TGTGCCAGCAGCTTGTTGGACAGGATTTGGGATGAGCAGTTCTTC.

The rearrangement uses TRBV25-1 and TRBJ1-1, with D uncertain. The germline V and J ends were trimmed by 6 bases and 1 base, with 15 bases remaining between them. CDR3 length: 15 amino acids. Germline loops: CDR1 MGHDK, CDR2 SYGVNS. CDR3 amino acids: CASSPSGKANTEAFF. The DNA for the CDR3 is TGTGCCAGCAGCCCCAGCGGAAAGGCGAACACTGAAGCTTTCTTT.

This clonotype was counted many times. The V call is TRBV7-6, the J call TRBJ2-2, with TRBD2 matching 8 bases. The CDR3 consists of 18 residues. Germline CDR1 and CDR2: SGHVS and FNYEAQ. J gave up 6 bases and V 5 bases, and 17 bases lay outside the gene matches. CDR3 residues: CASSTLADGMRGAGELFF. Here the CDR3 DNA reads TGTGCCAGCAGCACACTAGCGGACGGGATGAGAGGGGCCGGGGAGCTGTTTTTT. Combining the CDR3 with reference TRBV7-6 and TRBJ2-2 gives the whole variable domain GAGVSQSPRYKVTKRGQDVALRCDPISGHVSLYWYRQALGQGPEFLTYFNYEAQQDKSGLPNDRFSAERPEGSISTLTIQRTEQRDSAMYRCASSTLADGMRGAGELFFGEGSRLTVL.

This chain joins TRBV27 and TRBJ1-2; D is uncertain. The CDR3 covers 14 residues. Trimming shortened V by 5 bases and J by 5 bases, and 15 bases separated the two germline ends. Germline V CDR1 and CDR2: MNHEY, SMNVEV (reference sequence). DNA for the CDR3: TGTGCCAGCAGTCAACGGTCTAACCCTTATGGCTACACCTTC. It yields the protein CASSQRSNPYGYTF.